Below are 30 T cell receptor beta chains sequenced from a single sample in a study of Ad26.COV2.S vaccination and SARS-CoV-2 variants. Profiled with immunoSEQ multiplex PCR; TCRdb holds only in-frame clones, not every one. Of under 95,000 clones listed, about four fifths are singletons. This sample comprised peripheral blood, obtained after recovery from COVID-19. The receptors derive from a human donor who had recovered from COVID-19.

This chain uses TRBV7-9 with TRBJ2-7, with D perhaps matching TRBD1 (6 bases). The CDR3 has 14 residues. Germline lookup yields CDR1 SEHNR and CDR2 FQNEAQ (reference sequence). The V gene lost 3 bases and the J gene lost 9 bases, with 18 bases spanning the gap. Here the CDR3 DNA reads TGTGCCAGCAGCTTGCAAGACAGGAGGTTCGGGCAGTACTTC. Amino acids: CASSLQDRRFGQYF.

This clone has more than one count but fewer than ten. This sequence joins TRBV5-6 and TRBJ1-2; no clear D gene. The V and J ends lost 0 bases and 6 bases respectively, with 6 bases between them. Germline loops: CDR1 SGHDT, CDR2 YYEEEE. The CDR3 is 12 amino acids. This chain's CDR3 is CASSLVSDGYTF. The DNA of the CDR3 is TGTGCCAGCAGCTTGGTCTCAGATGGCTACACCTTC.

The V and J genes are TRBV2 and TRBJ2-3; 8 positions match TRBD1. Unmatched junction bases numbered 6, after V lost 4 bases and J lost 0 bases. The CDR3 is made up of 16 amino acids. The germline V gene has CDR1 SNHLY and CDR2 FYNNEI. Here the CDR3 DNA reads TGTGCCAGCAGTGTAGGACAGGGCCCTAGCACAGATACGCAGTATTTT. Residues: CASSVGQGPSTDTQYF. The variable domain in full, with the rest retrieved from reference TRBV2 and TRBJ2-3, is EPEVTQTPSHQVTQMGQEVILRCVPISNHLYFYWYRQILGQKVEFLVSFYNNEISEKSEIFDDQFSVERPDGSNFTLKIRSTKLEDSAMYFCASSVGQGPSTDTQYFGPGTRLTVL.

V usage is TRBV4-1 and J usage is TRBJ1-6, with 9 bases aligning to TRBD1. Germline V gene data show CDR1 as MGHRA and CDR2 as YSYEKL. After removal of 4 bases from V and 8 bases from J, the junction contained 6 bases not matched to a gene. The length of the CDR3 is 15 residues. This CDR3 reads CASSLGQGSDSPLHF. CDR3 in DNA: TGCGCCAGCAGCCTTGGACAGGGGTCCGATTCACCCCTCCACTTT.

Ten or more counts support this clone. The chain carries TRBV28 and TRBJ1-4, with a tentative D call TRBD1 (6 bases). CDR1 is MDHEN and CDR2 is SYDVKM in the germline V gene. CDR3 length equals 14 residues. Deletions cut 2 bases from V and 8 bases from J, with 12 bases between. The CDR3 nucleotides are TGTGCCAGCAGTTTACCAGGGGATGGGGAAAAACTGTTTTTT. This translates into CASSLPGDGEKLFF.

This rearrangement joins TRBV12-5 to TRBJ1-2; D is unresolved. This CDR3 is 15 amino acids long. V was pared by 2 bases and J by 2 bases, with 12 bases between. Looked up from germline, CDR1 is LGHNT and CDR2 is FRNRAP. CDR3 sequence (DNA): TGTGCTAGTGGTTTGTCCCCGGGCCTCAACTATGGCTACACCTTC. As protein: CASGLSPGLNYGYTF.

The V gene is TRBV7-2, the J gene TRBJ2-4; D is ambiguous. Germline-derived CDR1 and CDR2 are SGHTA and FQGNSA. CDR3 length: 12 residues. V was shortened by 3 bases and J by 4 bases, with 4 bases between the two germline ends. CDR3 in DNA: TGTGCCAGCAGCTTGACAAAAAACATTCAGTACTTC. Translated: CASSLTKNIQYF. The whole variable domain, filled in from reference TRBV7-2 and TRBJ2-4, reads GAGVSQSPSNKVTEKGKDVELRCDPISGHTALYWYRQSLGQGLEFLIYFQGNSAPDKSGLPSDRFSAERTGGSVSTLTIQRTQQEDSAVYLCASSLTKNIQYFGAGTRLSVL.

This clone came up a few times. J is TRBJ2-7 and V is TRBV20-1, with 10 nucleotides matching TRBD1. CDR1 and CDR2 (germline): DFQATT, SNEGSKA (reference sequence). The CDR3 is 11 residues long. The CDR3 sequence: CSGGTGDEQYF. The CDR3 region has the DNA TGCAGCGGGGGGACAGGGGACGAGCAGTACTTC.

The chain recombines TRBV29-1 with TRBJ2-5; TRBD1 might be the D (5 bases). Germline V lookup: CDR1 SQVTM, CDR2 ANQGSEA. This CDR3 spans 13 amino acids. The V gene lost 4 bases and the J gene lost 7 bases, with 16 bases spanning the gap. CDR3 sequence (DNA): TGCAGCGTTGGGACACAAACCGGGTGGACCCAGTACTTC. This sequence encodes CSVGTQTGWTQYF.

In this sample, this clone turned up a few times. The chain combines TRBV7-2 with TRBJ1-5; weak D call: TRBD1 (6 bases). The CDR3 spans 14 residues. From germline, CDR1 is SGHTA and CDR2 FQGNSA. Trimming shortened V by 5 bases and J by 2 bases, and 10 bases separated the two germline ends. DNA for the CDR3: TGTGCCAGCAGCCCGACAGGCGGCAATCAGCCCCAGCATTTT. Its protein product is CASSPTGGNQPQHF.

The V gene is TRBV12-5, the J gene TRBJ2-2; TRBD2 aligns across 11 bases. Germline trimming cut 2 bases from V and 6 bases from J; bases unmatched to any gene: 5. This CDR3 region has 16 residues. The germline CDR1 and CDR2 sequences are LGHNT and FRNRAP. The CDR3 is CASGLSSGGSAGELFF. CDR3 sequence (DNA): TGTGCTAGTGGTTTGTCTAGCGGGGGGTCTGCCGGGGAGCTGTTTTTT.

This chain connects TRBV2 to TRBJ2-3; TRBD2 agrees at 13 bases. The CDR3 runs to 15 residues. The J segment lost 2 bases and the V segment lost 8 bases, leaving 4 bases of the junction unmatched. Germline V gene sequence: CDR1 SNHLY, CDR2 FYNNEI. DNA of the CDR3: TGTGCCAGCGAGACTAGCGGGAGGTACACAGATACGCAGTATTTT. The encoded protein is CASETSGRYTDTQYF.

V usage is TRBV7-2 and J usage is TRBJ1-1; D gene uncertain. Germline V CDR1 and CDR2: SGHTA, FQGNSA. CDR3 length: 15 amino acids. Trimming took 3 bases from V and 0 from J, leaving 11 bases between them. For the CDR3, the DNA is TGTGCCAGCAGCTTGTATAGCGGAATGAACACTGAAGCTTTCTTT. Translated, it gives CASSLYSGMNTEAFF.

CDR3 nucleotide sequence: TGCGCCAGCAGCTTGTTTGGGGTAGAGTCACCCCTCCACTTT. Protein sequence: CASSLFGVESPLHF. The rearrangement joins TRBV5-1 to TRBJ1-6; D is unresolved. Germline lookup yields CDR1 SGHRS and CDR2 YFSETQ. This CDR3 region has 14 residues. With 1 base removed from V and 10 bases from J, the gap between germline ends came to 12 bases.

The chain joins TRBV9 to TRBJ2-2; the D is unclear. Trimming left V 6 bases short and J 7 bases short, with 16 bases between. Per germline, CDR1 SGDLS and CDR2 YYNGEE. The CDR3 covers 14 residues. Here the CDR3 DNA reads TGTGCCAGCAACGGGCTGGTTCGTGGCGGGGAGCTGTTTTTT. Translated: CASNGLVRGGELFF.

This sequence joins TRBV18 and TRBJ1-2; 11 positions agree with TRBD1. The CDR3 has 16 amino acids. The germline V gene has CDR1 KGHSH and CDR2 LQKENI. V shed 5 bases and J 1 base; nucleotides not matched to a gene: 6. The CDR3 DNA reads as TGTGCCAGCTCAATCGGGACAGGGGGAGTTAACTATGGCTACACCTTC. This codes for CASSIGTGGVNYGYTF.

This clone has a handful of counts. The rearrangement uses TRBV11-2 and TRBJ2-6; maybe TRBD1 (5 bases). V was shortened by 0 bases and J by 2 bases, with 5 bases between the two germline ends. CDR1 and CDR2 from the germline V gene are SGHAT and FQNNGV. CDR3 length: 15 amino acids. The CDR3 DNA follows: TGTGCCAGCAGCTTAGACAGGGCTGGGGCCAACGTCCTGACTTTC. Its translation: CASSLDRAGANVLTF.

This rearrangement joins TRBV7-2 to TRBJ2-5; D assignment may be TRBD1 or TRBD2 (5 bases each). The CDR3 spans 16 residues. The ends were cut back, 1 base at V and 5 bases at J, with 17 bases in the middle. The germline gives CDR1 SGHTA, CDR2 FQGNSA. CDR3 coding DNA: TGTGCCAGCAGCTTAGGGGCTGGGGGTCTGGGGGAGACCCAGTACTTC. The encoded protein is CASSLGAGGLGETQYF.

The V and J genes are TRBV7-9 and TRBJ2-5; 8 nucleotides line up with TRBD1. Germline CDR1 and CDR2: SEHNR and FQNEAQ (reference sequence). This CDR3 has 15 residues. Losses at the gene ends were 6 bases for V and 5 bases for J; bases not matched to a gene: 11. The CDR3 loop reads CASRQTQGARETQYF. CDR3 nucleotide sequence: TGTGCCAGCAGACAGACTCAGGGGGCTAGGGAGACCCAGTACTTC.

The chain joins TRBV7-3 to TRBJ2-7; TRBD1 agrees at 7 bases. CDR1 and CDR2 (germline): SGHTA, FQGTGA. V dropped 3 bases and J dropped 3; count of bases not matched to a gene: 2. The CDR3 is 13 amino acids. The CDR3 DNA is TGTGCCAGCAGCTTCCGGGACAGCTACGAGCAGTACTTC. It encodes CASSFRDSYEQYF.

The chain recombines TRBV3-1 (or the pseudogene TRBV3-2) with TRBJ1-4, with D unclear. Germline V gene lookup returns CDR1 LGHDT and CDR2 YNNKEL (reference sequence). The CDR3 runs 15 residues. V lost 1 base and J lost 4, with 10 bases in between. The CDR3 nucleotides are TGTGCCAGCAGCCAAGCTACGTCACTTAATGAAAAACTGTTTTTT. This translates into CASSQATSLNEKLFF.

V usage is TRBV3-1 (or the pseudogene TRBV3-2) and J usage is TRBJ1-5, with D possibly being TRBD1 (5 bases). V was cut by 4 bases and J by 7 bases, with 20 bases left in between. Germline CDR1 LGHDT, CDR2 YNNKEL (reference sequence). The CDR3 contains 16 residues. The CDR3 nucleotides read TGTGCCAGCAGCCTCGGATTTCCAGGGTTAGGACAGCCCCAGCATTTT. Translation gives CASSLGFPGLGQPQHF.

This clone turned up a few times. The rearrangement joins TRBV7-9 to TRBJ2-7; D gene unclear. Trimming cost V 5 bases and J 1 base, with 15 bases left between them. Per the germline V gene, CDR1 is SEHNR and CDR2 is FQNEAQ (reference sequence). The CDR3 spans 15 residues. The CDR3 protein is CASSPGWRESYEQYF. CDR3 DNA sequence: TGTGCCAGCAGCCCCGGATGGCGTGAATCCTACGAGCAGTACTTC.

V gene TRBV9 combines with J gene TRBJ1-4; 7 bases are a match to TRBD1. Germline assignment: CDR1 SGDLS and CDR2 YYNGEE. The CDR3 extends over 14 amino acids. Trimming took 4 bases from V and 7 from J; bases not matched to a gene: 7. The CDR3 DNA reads TGTGCCAGCAGCCTCTCGACAGGGTCTGAAAAACTGTTTTTT. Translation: CASSLSTGSEKLFF. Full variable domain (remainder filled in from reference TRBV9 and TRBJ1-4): DSGVTQTPKHLITATGQRVTLRCSPRSGDLSVYWYQQSLDQGLQFLIQYYNGEERAKGNILERFSAQQFPDLHSELNLSSLELGDSALYFCASSLSTGSEKLFFGSGTQLSVL.

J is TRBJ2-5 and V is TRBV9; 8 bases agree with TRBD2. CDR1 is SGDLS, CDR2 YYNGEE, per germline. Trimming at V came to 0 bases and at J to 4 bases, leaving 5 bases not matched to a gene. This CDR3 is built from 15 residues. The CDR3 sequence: CASSVEPGGRETQYF. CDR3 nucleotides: TGTGCCAGCAGCGTAGAACCGGGAGGGCGAGAGACCCAGTACTTC.

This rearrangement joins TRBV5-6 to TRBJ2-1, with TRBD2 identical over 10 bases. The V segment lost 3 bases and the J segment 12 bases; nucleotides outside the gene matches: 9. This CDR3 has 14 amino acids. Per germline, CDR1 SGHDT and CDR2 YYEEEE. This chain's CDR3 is CASSSRKAGGRQFF. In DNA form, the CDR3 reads TGTGCCAGCAGCTCCCGAAAAGCGGGAGGGAGGCAGTTCTTC.

As DNA, the CDR3 is TGTGCCAGCAGTTGGACCGGGGTCGACGAGCAGTACTTC. Its protein product is CASSWTGVDEQYF. This sequence joins TRBV3-1 (or the pseudogene TRBV3-2) and TRBJ2-7; perhaps TRBD2 as D (5 bases). This CDR3 has 13 residues. Germline lookup yields CDR1 LGHDT and CDR2 YNNKEL (reference sequence). V was trimmed by 6 bases and J by 5 bases, leaving 14 bases between them.

The CDR3 spells CASIDRVSYEQYF. CDR3 nucleotides: TGTGCCAGCATAGACAGGGTCTCCTACGAGCAGTACTTC. J is TRBJ2-7 and V is TRBV7-2; 7 nucleotides match TRBD1. The CDR3 covers 13 residues. Germline V gene lookup returns CDR1 SGHTA and CDR2 FQGNSA. With V trimmed by 7 bases and J by 0 bases, 3 bases remained unmatched.

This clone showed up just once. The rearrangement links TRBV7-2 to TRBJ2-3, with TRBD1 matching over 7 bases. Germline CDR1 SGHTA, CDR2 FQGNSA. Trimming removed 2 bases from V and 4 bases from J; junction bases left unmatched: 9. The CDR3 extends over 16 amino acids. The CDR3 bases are TGTGCCAGCAGCTTAATGAAGGGGGCGTGGGCAGATACGCAGTATTTT. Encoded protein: CASSLMKGAWADTQYF.

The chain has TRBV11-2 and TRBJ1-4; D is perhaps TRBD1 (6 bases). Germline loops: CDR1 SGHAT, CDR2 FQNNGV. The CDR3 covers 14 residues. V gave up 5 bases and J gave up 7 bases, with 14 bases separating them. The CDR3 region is CASSRQVRSEKLFF. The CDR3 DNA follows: TGTGCCAGCAGCCGACAGGTCAGGAGTGAAAAACTGTTTTTT.